Described below is a single TCR beta chain sequence and its context. Antigen unknown. This record belongs to a study of cytomegalovirus exposure and HLA in healthy donors. The study's findings and limits: The majority of TCR sequences were rare, yet some public TCRs appeared in many donors. The study labeled 150 to 200 TCR beta chains cytomegalovirus-associated.

Libraries were prepared by immunoSEQ multiplex PCR; TCRdb keeps only in-frame clonotypes and omits some of them. The sample records about 58,000 clones, under 95% being singletons. Germline CDR1 reads MNHNS; CDR2 reads SASEGT. Trimming cost V 6 bases and J 5 bases; bases outside gene matches: 7. CDR3 length equals 14 residues. The sequenced sample consisted of PBMCs. The clonotype comes from a man aged 18 to 29 in good health and CMV-seronegative. The V gene is TRBV6-1, the J gene TRBJ2-7, with 10 positions matching TRBD1. The chain's CDR3 is CASSPDGTGDEQYF. The CDR3 DNA sequence: TGTGCCAGCAGCCCAGATGGGACAGGGGACGAGCAGTACTTC.